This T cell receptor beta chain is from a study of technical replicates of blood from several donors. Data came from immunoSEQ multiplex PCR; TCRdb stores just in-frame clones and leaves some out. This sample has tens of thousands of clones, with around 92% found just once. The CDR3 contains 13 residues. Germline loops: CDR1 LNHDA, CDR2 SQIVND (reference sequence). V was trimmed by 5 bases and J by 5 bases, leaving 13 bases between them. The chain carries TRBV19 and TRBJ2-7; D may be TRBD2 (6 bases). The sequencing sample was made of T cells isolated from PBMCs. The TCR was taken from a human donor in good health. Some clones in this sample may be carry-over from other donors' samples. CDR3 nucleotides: TGTGCCAGTAGTGGAGGGAGCCTCCACGAGCAGTACTTC. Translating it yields CASSGGSLHEQYF.